Below are 29 T cell receptor beta chains sequenced from a single sample in a study of spatial heterogeneity in lung cancer. TCRdb re-called the 5' RACE reads through MiXCR, storing one row per CDR3 protein. The sample carries around 15,000 distinct CDR3 sequences, 3.6% recorded once. Documented time point: sample taken at primary tumor resection. Sample: normal lung tissue next to the tumor, taken at surgery. The receptors were sampled from a male donor with early-stage non-small cell lung cancer.

This clonotype has ten or more counts. The library was built for alpha chains, so this beta chain is an off-target read and its size means little. The chain is built from TRBV19 and TRBJ2-1; possibly TRBD1 or TRBD2 for D (6 bases each). The V and J ends lost 7 bases and 8 bases respectively, with 18 bases between them. The CDR3 covers 14 residues. The germline V gene encodes CDR1 LNHDA and CDR2 SQIVND (reference sequence). CDR3 protein: CASTIGGTFDEQFF. CDR3 sequence (DNA): TGTGCCAGTACCATAGGGGGGACCTTCGATGAGCAGTTCTTC.

This clonotype was observed many times. This beta chain is a stray sequence in a library constructed for alpha chains; its clone size is not meaningful. V usage is TRBV6-1 and J usage is TRBJ2-3, with unresolved D. CDR3 length: 13 residues. The germline gives CDR1 MNHNS, CDR2 SASEGT. Trimming removed 6 bases from V and 1 base from J, with 8 bases in between. In nucleotides, the CDR3 is TGTGCCAGCAGCTCGGAGCGCACAGATACGCAGTATTTT. The encoded protein is CASSSERTDTQYF.

This clonotype has ten or more counts. A library prepared for alpha chains yielded this beta chain as an off-target read; its size is of little meaning. The chain links TRBV5-5 to TRBJ1-2, with a weak D call TRBD1 (6 bases). V was shortened by 1 base and J by 4 bases, with 11 bases between the two germline ends. The CDR3 is made up of 14 amino acids. Germline values: CDR1 SGHKS, CDR2 YYEKEE (reference sequence). The CDR3 here is CASSLSGEGYGYTF. CDR3 sequence (DNA): TGTGCCAGCAGCTTGTCAGGGGAGGGCTATGGCTACACCTTC.

There are many counts of this clonotype. The size of this beta chain means little, since it is a stray read in a library made for alpha chains. The CDR3 protein is CASSLPGHRQPQHF. CDR3 DNA sequence: TGTGCCAGCAGCTTACCAGGGCACCGCCAGCCCCAGCATTTT. The chain links TRBV7-8 to TRBJ1-5; a weak D match, TRBD1 (5 bases). Trimming took off 2 bases at V and 7 bases at J, with 12 bases between the two ends. The CDR3 extends over 14 amino acids. Germline values: CDR1 SGHVS, CDR2 FQNEAQ.

This clonotype was counted ten times or more. Since the library was made to target alpha chains, this beta chain is a stray read and its abundance is not meaningful. The rearrangement links TRBV20-1 to TRBJ1-1; D is uncertain. Trimming took 6 bases from V and 4 from J, leaving 12 bases between them. Germline CDR1 DFQATT, CDR2 SNEGSKA (reference sequence). CDR3 size: 12 residues. CDR3 sequence reads: CSADPGGTEAFF. The CDR3 DNA follows: TGCAGTGCGGACCCAGGTGGCACTGAAGCTTTCTTT.

This clonotype was counted many times. This beta chain is an off-target read within a library intended for alpha chains, so its frequency means little. The chain recombines TRBV29-1 with TRBJ1-2; 8 bases line up with TRBD1. From germline, CDR1 is SQVTM and CDR2 ANQGSEA. Unmatched junction bases numbered 4, after V lost 6 bases and J lost 7 bases. The CDR3 extends over 11 amino acids. The chain's CDR3 is CSVGTGGGYTF. The CDR3 nucleotides are TGCAGCGTCGGGACAGGCGGTGGCTACACCTTC.

This clonotype was picked up many times. Being off target in a library aimed at alpha chains, this beta chain has a size of little meaning. The V and J genes are TRBV3-1 and TRBJ2-7, with D maybe TRBD1 (6 bases). The CDR3 totals 15 residues. V lost 0 bases and J lost 7, with 16 bases in between. Germline V gene data show CDR1 as LGHDT and CDR2 as YNNKEL (reference sequence). This CDR3 reads CASSQDQGNTREQYF. The CDR3 nucleotides are TGTGCCAGCAGCCAAGACCAGGGGAATACGAGGGAGCAGTACTTC.

This clonotype was recorded many times. The library was prepared for alpha chains; this beta chain is a stray read, so its frequency means little. The rearrangement uses TRBV28 and TRBJ2-7; the match to TRBD1 covers 9 bases. The V gene end was trimmed by 5 bases and the J gene end by 1 base; junction bases not matched to a gene: 9. The CDR3 totals 16 residues. The germline gives CDR1 MDHEN, CDR2 SYDVKM. The CDR3, as DNA: TGTGCCAGCAGTCTGATGGTGGGACAGGGTTCCTACGAGCAGTACTTC. Amino acids: CASSLMVGQGSYEQYF.

In this sample, this clonotype turned up many times. Since the library was made to target alpha chains, this beta chain is a stray read and its abundance is not meaningful. The chain combines TRBV6-5 with TRBJ2-6, with 11 bases lining up with TRBD1. With V trimmed by 6 bases and J by 4 bases, 2 bases remained unmatched. From germline, CDR1 is MNHEY and CDR2 SVGAGI. This CDR3 spans 15 amino acids. CDR3 protein: CASRGQGDGANVLTF. CDR3 coding DNA: TGTGCCAGCAGGGGACAGGGGGACGGGGCCAACGTCCTGACTTTC.

As to this clonotype: This beta chain is a stray sequence in a library constructed for alpha chains; its clone size is not meaningful. The rearrangement uses TRBV7-9 and TRBJ2-5, with 7 bases that match TRBD2. Germline V gene lookup returns CDR1 SEHNR and CDR2 FQNEAQ (reference sequence). V was pared by 6 bases and J by 3 bases, with 1 base of the junction left unmatched. The CDR3 loop spans 12 amino acids. In DNA form, the CDR3 reads TGTGCCAGCAGTCGGGGGGAAGAGACCCAGTACTTC. It encodes CASSRGEETQYF.

This clonotype was counted at least ten times. Within a library made for alpha chains, this beta chain is off target, and its count is uninformative. This chain connects TRBV10-3 to TRBJ2-7; no definite D call. This CDR3 has 14 residues. Germline CDR1 reads ENHRY; CDR2 reads SYGVKD. Trimming stripped 8 bases from V and 2 bases from J, with 16 bases between. Here the CDR3 DNA reads TGTGCCATCGCGCCCGGCCCAAATCCCTACGAGCAGTACTTC. It specifies CAIAPGPNPYEQYF.

This clonotype has at least ten counts. This beta chain is an off-target read within a library intended for alpha chains, so its frequency means little. The J gene is TRBJ2-3, the V gene TRBV11-2; D is uncertain. V was pared by 0 bases and J by 8 bases, with 9 bases between. CDR3 length: 13 residues. Per the germline V gene, CDR1 is SGHAT and CDR2 is FQNNGV. Here the CDR3 DNA reads TGTGCCAGCAGCTTAGATCTGTGGGGTACGCAGTATTTT. Encoded protein: CASSLDLWGTQYF.

This clonotype was counted many times. Since it is a stray read in a library aimed at alpha chains, this beta chain has a size that is not meaningful. This chain joins TRBV6-2 or TRBV6-3 and TRBJ1-2; D uncertain. Germline V gives CDR1 MNHEY, CDR2 SVGEGT. This CDR3 has 12 amino acids. The V and J ends lost 4 bases and 8 bases respectively, with 11 bases between them. CDR3: CASSSIPRGYTF. CDR3 coding DNA: TGTGCCAGCAGTTCTATCCCTCGCGGCTACACCTTC.

This clonotype was detected many times. Being off target in a library aimed at alpha chains, this beta chain has a size of little meaning. V is TRBV3-1 and J is TRBJ1-2; D ambiguous. From germline, CDR1 is LGHDT and CDR2 YNNKEL (reference sequence). Trimming left V 0 bases short and J 5 bases short, with 7 bases between. The CDR3 has 13 residues. CDR3 in amino acids: CASSQEGRYGYTF. The CDR3 bases are TGTGCCAGCAGCCAAGAAGGCAGATATGGCTACACCTTC. Complete variable domain (other parts from reference TRBV3-1 and TRBJ1-2): DTAVSQTPKYLVTQMGNDKSIKCEQNLGHDTMYWYKQDSKKFLKIMFSYNNKELIINETVPNRFSPKSPDKAHLNLHINSLELGDSAVYFCASSQEGRYGYTFGSGTRLTVV.

Within the sample, this clonotype is medium-sized (0.01 to 0.1%). This beta chain is an off-target read within a library intended for alpha chains, so its frequency means little. This chain links TRBV6-1 with TRBJ2-7, with D possibly being TRBD1 (6 bases). Trimming left V 3 bases short and J 4 bases short, with 13 bases between. The germline gives CDR1 MNHNS, CDR2 SASEGT. The CDR3 spans 14 residues. Written as DNA, the CDR3 is TGTGCCAGCAGTGACACAGGGAGTTATTACGAGCAGTACTTC. This encodes CASSDTGSYYEQYF.

This clonotype was picked up many times. For a library built for alpha chains, this beta chain is a stray read; little rests on its size. This chain uses TRBV7-2 with TRBJ2-7; D might be TRBD1 or TRBD2, each matching 5 bases. The CDR3 length is 14 residues. Trimming pared 0 bases from V and 2 bases from J, leaving 8 bases between. Per germline, CDR1 SGHTA and CDR2 FQGNSA. CDR3 amino acids: CASSLAGTTYEQYF. The CDR3, as DNA: TGTGCCAGCAGCTTAGCAGGGACCACCTACGAGCAGTACTTC. The full variable domain, rest sourced from reference TRBV7-2 and TRBJ2-7, is GAGVSQSPSNKVTEKGKDVELRCDPISGHTALYWYRQSLGQGLEFLIYFQGNSAPDKSGLPSDRFSAERTGGSVSTLTIQRTQQEDSAVYLCASSLAGTTYEQYFGPGTRLTVT.

This clonotype was observed many times. This beta chain appears as a stray read in a library generated for alpha chains; its size is not informative. This chain uses TRBV6-5 with TRBJ2-4, with D maybe TRBD1 (6 bases). Trimming left V 1 base short and J 2 bases short, with 12 bases between. The CDR3 spans 16 residues. Germline V gene lookup returns CDR1 MNHEY and CDR2 SVGAGI. DNA for the CDR3: TGTGCCAGCAGTTACTGGGGCAGGGGAACCAAAAACATTCAGTACTTC. Its protein product is CASSYWGRGTKNIQYF.

This clonotype was detected many times. Since the library was made to target alpha chains, this beta chain is a stray read and its abundance is not meaningful. The chain has TRBV2 and TRBJ1-4, with a weak D call TRBD1 (5 bases). CDR3 size: 15 residues. In germline, CDR1 is SNHLY, CDR2 FYNNEI. V was clipped by 2 bases and J by 8 bases, with 15 bases between them. DNA of the CDR3: TGTGCCAGCAGTGAATCCGTAGGGACCCTGGAAAAACTGTTTTTT. Amino acids: CASSESVGTLEKLFF.

This clonotype was observed at least ten times. A library made for alpha chains picked up this beta chain off target, so its size means little. The genes are TRBV6-6 and TRBJ2-7; 9 bases line up with TRBD1. V shed 7 bases and J 5 bases; nucleotides not matched to a gene: 3. Germline CDR1 and CDR2: MNHNY and SVGAGI (reference sequence). The CDR3 length is 12 residues. The CDR3 region is CASKQGADEQYF. The CDR3 DNA reads TGTGCCAGCAAACAGGGGGCAGACGAGCAGTACTTC.

This clonotype was seen repeatedly, ten times or more. The library was prepared for alpha chains; this beta chain is a stray read, so its frequency means little. The V and J genes are TRBV28 and TRBJ2-6, with D uncertain. This CDR3 region has 14 residues. From germline, CDR1 is MDHEN and CDR2 SYDVKM. Deletions cut 2 bases from V and 1 base from J, with 3 bases between. CDR3 loop: CASSLGSGANVLTF. DNA for the CDR3: TGTGCCAGCAGTTTAGGGTCTGGGGCCAACGTCCTGACTTTC. The variable domain in full, completed from reference TRBV28 and TRBJ2-6, reads DVKVTQSSRYLVKRTGEKVFLECVQDMDHENMFWYRQDPGLGLRLIYFSYDVKMKEKGDIPEGYSVSREKKERFSLILESASTNQTSMYLCASSLGSGANVLTFGAGSRLTVL.

This clonotype was observed many times. Since it is a stray read in a library aimed at alpha chains, this beta chain has a size that is not meaningful. The J gene is TRBJ2-5, the V gene TRBV2; no definite D call. V lost 1 base to trimming and J lost 4 bases, with 10 bases between them. CDR3 length: 14 residues. Germline CDR1 SNHLY, CDR2 FYNNEI. The CDR3 is CASSEVHIRETQYF. For the CDR3, the DNA is TGTGCCAGCAGTGAAGTGCACATACGAGAGACCCAGTACTTC.

In this sample, this clonotype turned up many times. This beta chain is a stray sequence in a library constructed for alpha chains; its clone size is not meaningful. V usage is TRBV27 and J usage is TRBJ1-2; 7 nucleotides align to TRBD1. The CDR3 runs 14 residues. Unmatched junction bases numbered 8, after V lost 6 bases and J lost 4 bases. The germline V gene has CDR1 MNHEY and CDR2 SMNVEV (reference sequence). In DNA, the CDR3 is TGTGCCAGCAGGGGCCTCGACAGGGTCTATGGCTACACCTTC. This translates into CASRGLDRVYGYTF.

This clonotype was detected ten times or more. This beta chain is an off-target read within a library intended for alpha chains, so its frequency means little. The rearrangement joins TRBV6-2 or TRBV6-3 to TRBJ2-7; 13 bases fit TRBD2. Germline V gives CDR1 MNHEY, CDR2 SVGEGT. This CDR3 region has 16 residues. J was trimmed by 6 bases and V by 0 bases; bases with no gene match: 5. DNA of the CDR3: TGTGCCAGCAGTTACTCGACCGGACTAGCGGGAGCCGAGCAGTACTTC. Protein product: CASSYSTGLAGAEQYF.

At least ten counts were recorded for this clonotype. Little can be read into the size of this beta chain, an off-target read in a library designed for alpha chains. V gene TRBV5-1 combines with J gene TRBJ2-2; possibly TRBD2 for D (5 bases). The V end lost 9 bases, the J end lost 2 bases, and 17 bases lay between the germline ends. Germline CDR1 reads SGHRS; CDR2 reads YFSETQ. CDR3 length equals 15 residues. CDR3 residues: CAILKRGFNTGELFF. For the CDR3, the DNA is TGCGCCATCCTAAAACGAGGGTTCAACACCGGGGAGCTGTTTTTT. Filled out from reference TRBV5-1 and TRBJ2-2, the complete variable domain reads KAGVTQTPRYLIKTRGQQVTLSCSPISGHRSVSWYQQTPGQGLQFLFEYFSETQRNKGNFPGRFSGRQFSNSRSEMNVSTLELGDSALYLCAILKRGFNTGELFFGEGSRLTVL.

This clonotype appeared many times. A library made for alpha chains picked up this beta chain off target, so its size means little. The rearrangement links TRBV28 to TRBJ2-5; D uncertain. The length of the CDR3 is 13 residues. In germline, CDR1 is MDHEN, CDR2 SYDVKM. V gave up 2 bases and J gave up 5 bases, with 9 bases separating them. As DNA, the CDR3 is TGTGCCAGCAGTTTAATCGGTACTGAGACCCAGTACTTC. Amino acids: CASSLIGTETQYF.

This clonotype was detected ten times or more. A library prepared for alpha chains yielded this beta chain as an off-target read; its size is of little meaning. V is TRBV10-3 and J is TRBJ1-1, with 9 nucleotides matching TRBD1. The CDR3 is 15 amino acids. Per germline, CDR1 ENHRY and CDR2 SYGVKD. With 3 bases clipped from V and 0 bases from J, the junction kept 2 bases outside the gene matches. CDR3 coding DNA: TGTGCCATCAGTGAAGACAGGGGGATGAACACTGAAGCTTTCTTT. The encoded protein is CAISEDRGMNTEAFF.

There are many counts of this clonotype. As an off-target read in a library built for alpha chains, this beta chain has a frequency of little significance. The J gene is TRBJ2-7, the V gene TRBV6-5; 9 positions agree with TRBD1. There are 14 residues in the CDR3. Germline values: CDR1 MNHEY, CDR2 SVGAGI. J was trimmed by 5 bases and V by 6 bases; bases with no gene match: 8. The CDR3 DNA is TGTGCCAGCAGGGCCAGGGACAGGGTGAACGAGCAGTACTTC. It is translated as CASRARDRVNEQYF.

This clonotype was observed many times. This beta chain is an unintended read in a library built for alpha chains; its size means little. V usage is TRBV6-1 and J usage is TRBJ2-3, with D unresolved. The germline V gene has CDR1 MNHNS and CDR2 SASEGT. This CDR3 contains 17 residues. Trimming took 2 bases from V and 2 from J, leaving 17 bases between them. CDR3 sequence reads: CASSELGSRTFTDTQYF. In DNA form, the CDR3 reads TGTGCCAGCAGTGAATTAGGCTCCCGAACTTTCACAGATACGCAGTATTTT.

This clonotype was seen at least ten times. Little can be read into the size of this beta chain, an off-target read in a library designed for alpha chains. This rearrangement joins TRBV2 to TRBJ2-5; TRBD2 aligns across 7 bases. Unmatched junction bases numbered 8, after V lost 6 bases and J lost 4 bases. CDR1 and CDR2 from the germline V gene are SNHLY and FYNNEI. CDR3 length: 14 amino acids. CDR3 amino acids: CASRTSSGLETQYF. The DNA for the CDR3 is TGTGCCAGCAGAACATCTAGCGGCCTAGAGACCCAGTACTTC.